Listed below are T cell receptor beta chains from one sample, sequenced in a study of blood T cell repertoires in COVID-19. Assay used: immunoSEQ multiplex PCR; TCRdb lists only in-frame clones, some missing. The sample contains roughly 250,000 clones, about 79% of which appear only once. Sequenced material: peripheral blood. The receptors were gathered from a woman of 80 years or more with acute or convalescent COVID-19. Each CDR3 is given with its conserved first and last residue. The order of the fields is V gene, J gene, clone size, D gene, CDR3 protein, CDR3 DNA. The D gene is left open where the match is weak. Expanded clones get a size class; other rows say once, few or many, or leave the size out.

TRBV28	TRBJ2-3	-	TRBD2	CASTPSSGGWTDTQYF	TGTGCCAGCACCCCCTCTAGCGGGGGGTGGACAGATACGCAGTATTTT
TRBV7-9	TRBJ2-1	-	TRBD1	CASSLDRGTYNEQFF	TGTGCCAGCAGCTTGGACAGGGGGACCTACAATGAGCAGTTCTTC
TRBV6-6	TRBJ1-6	-	-	CASSPTTGRGTSYNSPLHF	TGTGCCAGCAGTCCCACTACAGGGAGGGGAACCTCCTATAATTCACCCCTCCACTTT
TRBV28	TRBJ1-2	-	-	CASSFVTGIGGYTF	TGTGCCAGCAGTTTTGTTACCGGAATCGGGGGCTACACCTTC
TRBV11-2	TRBJ1-1	-	TRBD1	CASSLEQGGTEAFF	TGTGCCAGCAGCTTAGAACAGGGGGGCACTGAAGCTTTCTTT
TRBV19	TRBJ2-3	few	TRBD2	CASSTQAGSTDTQYF	TGTGCCAGTTCAACCCAAGCGGGGAGCACAGATACGCAGTATTTT
TRBV28	TRBJ1-1	few	-	CASRLGGAGNTEAFF	TGTGCCAGCAGGCTCGGCGGGGCGGGGAACACTGAAGCTTTCTTT
TRBV28	TRBJ2-3	-	TRBD1	CASSPGTVLSTDTQYF	TGTGCCAGCAGCCCCGGGACAGTCCTTAGCACAGATACGCAGTATTTT
TRBV7-7	TRBJ2-2	-	TRBD1	CASSLGDRSAGGELFF	TGTGCTAGCAGCTTAGGGGACAGGTCGGCAGGCGGGGAGCTGTTTTTT
TRBV7-2	TRBJ1-6	few	TRBD1	CASSPRQGPSPLHF	TGTGCCAGCAGCCCTAGACAGGGGCCTTCACCCCTCCACTTT
TRBV29-1	TRBJ2-3	once	-	CSVESGFTDTQYF	TGCAGCGTTGAGTCAGGGTTCACAGATACGCAGTATTTT
TRBV27	TRBJ1-6	once	-	CASSSTAFSYNSPLHF	TGTGCCAGCAGTTCTACAGCTTTCTCCTATAATTCACCCCTCCACTTT
TRBV5-8	TRBJ1-6	few	TRBD1	CASYLRGQGDSPLHF	TGTGCCAGCTACTTGCGGGGACAGGGAGATTCACCCCTCCACTTT
TRBV7-8	TRBJ2-1	-	-	CASSPDFWEQFF	TGTGCCAGCAGCCCCGACTTTTGGGAGCAGTTCTTC
TRBV6-5	TRBJ2-1	few	-	CASRDSGGYEQFF	TGTGCCAGCAGAGATTCAGGGGGGTACGAGCAGTTCTTC
TRBV9	TRBJ2-3	-	TRBD2	CASSVAGGPQNTQYF	TGTGCCAGCAGCGTAGCGGGGGGGCCGCAAAATACGCAGTATTTT
TRBV2	TRBJ2-7	-	-	CASSRSGYEQYF	TGTGCCAGCAGTAGGAGTGGCTACGAGCAGTACTTC
TRBV7-6	TRBJ2-7	-	-	CASSLHQSRAQGGPYEQYF	TGTGCCAGCAGCTTGCATCAATCAAGGGCGCAGGGTGGTCCCTACGAGCAGTACTTC
TRBV5-8	TRBJ2-7	-	TRBD1	CASSERNRGLGEQYF	TGTGCCAGCAGCGAAAGAAACAGGGGCTTAGGGGAGCAGTACTTC
TRBV5-1	TRBJ2-5	-	TRBD1	CASSPDRGEETQYF	TGCGCCAGCAGCCCGGACAGGGGGGAAGAGACCCAGTACTTC
TRBV27	TRBJ1-2	-	TRBD1	CASRTGRGYTF	TGTGCCAGCAGGACAGGGAGAGGCTACACCTTC
TRBV5-8	TRBJ1-1	-	TRBD1	CASSTPGTGAVNTEAFF	TGTGCCAGCAGCACACCCGGGACAGGGGCCGTGAACACTGAAGCTTTCTTT
TRBV19	TRBJ1-6	-	-	CASSIPGSSPLHF	TGTGCCAGTAGTATCCCCGGGAGTTCACCCCTCCACTTT
TRBV6-1	TRBJ2-2	-	-	CASSEGLRGFFSTGELFF	TGTGCCAGCAGTGAAGGTTTGAGAGGGTTCTTTTCTACCGGGGAGCTGTTTTTT
TRBV10-3	TRBJ1-4	-	TRBD1	CAIKGQRIGLFF	TGTGCCATCAAGGGACAGAGGATTGGGCTGTTTTTT
TRBV11-2	TRBJ2-5	-	-	CASSLEETQYF	TGTGCCAGCAGCCTCGAAGAGACCCAGTACTTC